A selection of T cell receptor beta chains follows, all from one sample in a study of cytomegalovirus exposure and HLA in healthy donors. Measured with immunoSEQ multiplex PCR; TCRdb has only the in-frame clones, and not every one. The sample records about 130,000 clones, 77% being singletons. The sample comprised PBMCs. The receptors were sampled from a male donor in good health and CMV-seropositive. Each CDR3 is given with its conserved first and last residue. D genes are given only for firm matches. Clone size is shown for a subset of rows, as once, few, many or a class of expanded clone.

TRBJ1-2 TRBV2 12 . . TGTGCCAGCAGTGACCGGGGGAGCGGCTACACCTTC CASSDRGSGYTF
TRBJ2-1 TRBV5-1 17 . TRBD2 TGCGCCAGCAGCTTGGGGGGGAGCGGGGGGACCTACAATGAGCAGTTCTTC CASSLGGSGGTYNEQFF
TRBJ2-7 TRBV10-1 15 . . TGCGCCAGCAGTGAGTCACGCGGTAACTCCTACGAGCAGTACTTC CASSESRGNSYEQYF
TRBJ2-7 TRBV29-1 16 . TRBD1 TGCAGCGTTGAACCCTCTCGGTACCGGACAGGGGACGAGCAGTACTTC CSVEPSRYRTGDEQYF
TRBJ2-7 TRBV7-8 15 . TRBD2 TGTGCCAGCAGCCCGCTAGCGGGAGGGATCTACGAGCAGTACTTC CASSPLAGGIYEQYF
TRBJ1-4 TRBV10-3 14 few . TGTGCCATCAGGGGGGACAACGTACTTGAAAAACTGTTTTTT CAIRGDNVLEKLFF
TRBJ1-3 TRBV11-2 17 . . TGTGCCAGCAGCTTAGAGGCGGCAGCGAGCTCTGGAAACACCATATATTTT CASSLEAAASSGNTIYF
TRBJ2-1 TRBV30 13 . . TGTGCCTGGAGTGGGAGGGGTCACAATGAGCAGTTCTTC CAWSGRGHNEQFF
TRBJ2-7 TRBV7-9 12 . . TGTGCCAGCTTGGGGAGAGGCTACGAGCAGTACTTC CASLGRGYEQYF
TRBJ2-7 TRBV5-1 14 once . TGCGCCAGCAGCCTAACAGGGAAGTCCTACGAGCAGTACTTC CASSLTGKSYEQYF
TRBJ1-1 TRBV5-1 14 . . TGCGCCAGCAGCTTGACAGGGTGGGAAACTGAAGCTTTCTTT CASSLTGWETEAFF
TRBJ1-2 TRBV18 15 . . TGTGCCAGCTCACCACTGGGACACGAAGGAGGTGGCTACACCTTC CASSPLGHEGGGYTF
TRBJ2-5 TRBV7-6 16 . TRBD2 TGTGCCAGCAGCTTAGGGCTAGCGGGGGGCCAAGAGACCCAGTACTTC CASSLGLAGGQETQYF
TRBJ2-4 TRBV7-2 15 . . TGTGCCAGCAGCTTAGCACCCTTGATTAACGCGAGTCAGTACTTC CASSLAPLINASQYF
TRBJ2-5 TRBV19 17 . TRBD2 TGTGCCAGTAGTATTCTAAGCGGGAGGAACCACCAAGAGACCCAGTACTTC CASSILSGRNHQETQYF
TRBJ2-7 TRBV15 14 few TRBD2 TGTGCCACCAGCAGGGGAGCGGGGGTCTACGAGCAGTACTTC CATSRGAGVYEQYF
TRBJ1-5 TRBV19 13 . . TGTGCCAGTAAGGGGGGGTTTGATCAGCCCCAGCATTTT CASKGGFDQPQHF
TRBJ2-7 TRBV2 12 . . TGTGCCAGCTCAGGACTGCTATACGAGCAGTACTTC CASSGLLYEQYF
TRBJ1-2 TRBV11-2 17 . . TGTGCCAGCAGCTTAGTTTTCAGGAAGGGGCCTAACTATGGCTACACCTTC CASSLVFRKGPNYGYTF
TRBJ2-1 TRBV27 16 . TRBD2 TGTGCCAGCAGTCCCCTCAACGGGAGGGCGAGGAATGAGCAGTTCTTC CASSPLNGRARNEQFF
TRBJ1-2 TRBV5-6 14 . TRBD1 TGTGCCAGCAGCCCAGGACAGGGTACTGTTGGCTACACCTTC CASSPGQGTVGYTF
TRBJ2-7 TRBV7-9 12 once . TGTGCCAGCAGCTTCGGAGGGGCCGAGCAGTACTTC CASSFGGAEQYF
TRBJ1-2 TRBV28 14 . . TGTGCCAGCAGCCTCCCAAGGCAGGGGAATGGCTACACCTTC CASSLPRQGNGYTF
TRBJ2-1 TRBV11-3 12 . . TGTGCCAGCAGCCGTAGAGACAATGAGCAGTTCTTC CASSRRDNEQFF
TRBJ2-1 TRBV6-5 15 . . TGTGCCAGCAGTCCTCTACCCACCCTCTACAATGAGCAGTTCTTC CASSPLPTLYNEQFF
TRBJ2-7 TRBV27 13 once . TGTGCCAGCAGTTTAGAGGGAAACTACGAGCAGTACTTC CASSLEGNYEQYF
TRBJ2-1 TRBV28 20 . TRBD2 TGTGCCAGCAGTTTATGGCGGGACTCGGGGGGTAGAAGCTCCTACAATGAGCAGTTCTTC CASSLWRDSGGRSSYNEQFF
TRBJ2-2 TRBV2 13 few . TGTGCCAGCAGTCTAACGGTGACCGGGGAGCTGTTTTTT CASSLTVTGELFF
TRBJ2-3 TRBV11-2 11 . . TGTGCCAGCAGCTTAGGGACGGGGGAATATTTT CASSLGTGEYF
TRBJ1-2 TRBV28 12 . . TGTGCCAGCAGGCAGGGACTATATGGCTACACCTTC CASRQGLYGYTF
TRBJ1-2 TRBV5-1 13 once . TGCGCCAGCAGCTTCGAGCTCAACTATGGCTACACCTTC CASSFELNYGYTF
TRBJ2-6 TRBV5-1 18 . . TGCGCCAGCAGCTTGGGTGTTCAACGCAGCTCTGGGGCCAACGTCCTGACTTTC CASSLGVQRSSGANVLTF
TRBJ1-1 TRBV7-6 14 many . TGTGCCAGCACCCCAGGCGCCTATAACACTGAAGCTTTCTTT CASTPGAYNTEAFF
TRBJ2-7 TRBV7-2 15 . TRBD1 TGTGCCAGCAGCTTAGGGGGACAGGGGGTCGGGGAGCAGTACTTC CASSLGGQGVGEQYF
TRBJ2-5 TRBV5-6 15 . . TGTGCCAGCAGCTTGGAGGGGGGGGGAGTTGTTGCCCAGTACTTC CASSLEGGGVVAQYF
TRBJ2-3 TRBV7-9 15 . TRBD1 TGTGCCAGCAGCCCGACAGGGGGTTTCACAGATACGCAGTATTTT CASSPTGGFTDTQYF
TRBJ1-1 TRBV7-9 14 few TRBD1 TGTGCCAGCAGCTTGACAGGGGGGGTGACTGAAGCTTTCTTT CASSLTGGVTEAFF
TRBJ2-7 TRBV28 15 . TRBD2 TGTGCCAGCAGTTTAGGGGCTAGCGGGAGCTACGAGCAGTACTTC CASSLGASGSYEQYF
TRBJ2-7 TRBV6-1 12 . . TGTGCCAGCAGGTCCCGGGGGAGGGAGCAGTACTTC CASRSRGREQYF
TRBJ2-7 TRBV5-8 15 . . TGTGCCAGCAGCCGGACAGTTACCTTCTCCTACGAGCAGTACTTC CASSRTVTFSYEQYF
TRBJ1-1 TRBV29-1 13 . TRBD1 TGCAGCGTTGGACAGGGGGCGAACACTGAAGCTTTCTTT CSVGQGANTEAFF
TRBJ1-1 TRBV7-9 12 . . TGTGCCAGCTCGGGTCTGAACACTGAAGCTTTCTTT CASSGLNTEAFF
TRBJ1-4 TRBV27 14 . . TGTGCCAGCAGTTTAGCAGGGGTCGGTGAAAAACTGTTTTTT CASSLAGVGEKLFF
TRBJ2-5 TRBV2 16 once . TGTGCCAGCATCCCGGTACGGGGGATGATGGGAGAGACCCAGTACTTC CASIPVRGMMGETQYF
TRBJ2-5 TRBV5-1 16 . . TGCGCCAGCAGCTTGTCCCAGGGGAGTTTTGGGGAGACCCAGTACTTC CASSLSQGSFGETQYF
TRBJ2-7 TRBV4-1 18 once . TGCGCCAGCAGCCGGACCTGGGGTGGCGGGCGAAGCTCCTACGAGCAGTACTTC CASSRTWGGGRSSYEQYF